This is a list of T cell receptor beta chains from one sample in a study of T cell repertoires in cytomegalovirus infection. No antigen has been assigned to these receptors. TCRdb recomputed calls from the reads with MiXCR, one row per CDR3 protein. The table shows some 700,000 distinct CDR3 sequences, with around 31% occurring only once. Sequencing used cultured PBMCs, obtained from culture after CMV antigen stimulation. The origin of the receptors is a human donor in good health (CMV status not recorded). Some clones in this sample may be carry-over from other donors' samples. Each CDR3 is given without its conserved first and last residue. Each record gives: CDR3 protein, J gene, V gene.

CDR3aa: ASSLILQGAGNTIY
j_gene: TRBJ1-3
v_gene: TRBV28

CDR3aa: ASSFRAGATGEQY
j_gene: TRBJ2-7
v_gene: TRBV12-3/TRBV12-4

CDR3aa: ASSPDGTEAF
j_gene: TRBJ1-1
v_gene: TRBV5-4

CDR3aa: ASSQRRDRADIQY
j_gene: TRBJ2-4
v_gene: TRBV7-9

CDR3aa: ASRKTLAGAYNEQF
j_gene: TRBJ2-1
v_gene: TRBV7-2

CDR3aa: ATSKPGLARGGEQF
j_gene: TRBJ2-1
v_gene: TRBV15

CDR3aa: ASSPVRESYEQY
j_gene: TRBJ2-7
v_gene: TRBV7-9

CDR3aa: ASSQESTLGRNYGYT
j_gene: TRBJ1-2
v_gene: TRBV4-1

CDR3aa: ASSSDRPSNTGELF
j_gene: TRBJ2-2
v_gene: TRBV7-6

CDR3aa: ASSRSGGGGPNIQY
j_gene: TRBJ2-4
v_gene: TRBV19

CDR3aa: ASKADTNNEKLF
j_gene: TRBJ1-4
v_gene: TRBV12-3/TRBV12-4